This T cell receptor (beta chain) was captured in a study of T cell responses to AZD1222 COVID-19 vaccine (dated by TCRdb to 2020 to 2023). With regard to the full study: AZD1222 recipients given second doses at about 4 weeks or at about 12 weeks were pooled, since spike-specific TCR depth and breadth were not found to differ between the two schedules. TCR sequencing was performed for about 250 trial participants, of whom some 200 were given two doses of AZD1222 and 26 were given two doses of MenACWY control vaccine. Trial participants were enrolled by age into 18-55, 56-69 and 70-plus year subgroups, with roughly 160, 29 and 62 TCR-sequenced participants respectively. The paper's findings and limits, for the study overall: The 56-69-year group was small, and its depth increase did not reach significance, likely because of low power. Epitopes outside the regions mutated in the B.1.351 and B.1.1.7 variants were reportedly recognized by nearly half of the unique spike-specific TCRs. A significant rise in spike-specific TCR breadth and depth was observed after two AZD1222 doses relative to day 0 and relative to MenACWY recipients. Conclusions about previously exposed vaccinees were limited because only a handful of AZD1222 recipients were SARS-CoV-2 seropositive at baseline. Most participants were white British and females outnumbered males, and the authors suggested that clonal diversity may have been underestimated. No day 14 peak-response samples were available, so repertoires were characterized only after the peak T cell response. Vaccine-associated CD4 TCRs spanned the whole spike protein, with dominant responses in regions 160-218 and 743-854.

The V end gives up 0 bases and the J end 6 bases, leaving 5 bases in the junction not matched to a gene. CDR1 and CDR2 were assigned from the germline V gene (reference sequence) as GTSNPN and SVGIG. The CDR3 runs 15 residues from the cysteine to the phenylalanine. The read is trimmed to its CDR3 DNA, 45 bases read in frame from base 1. As regards this clone: Its antigen has not been determined. Base quality data are lacking; no much larger clone is found one base away.

What the time point label conveys for this sample: baseline before first vaccination. Vaccinee samples came from UK trials COV001 and COV002, including a single-blind randomized controlled phase 2/3 trial of AZD1222 (ChAdOx1 nCoV-19) in healthy adults. For TCRbeta chain sequencing, PBMC samples were collected from trial participants at day 0 and at day 28 after the second dose. The CDR3 regions of human TCRbeta chains were subjected to immunosequencing. The paper's data handling went like this. Repertoire TCRs were matched against a reference library of SARS-CoV-2-specific TCRs generated with the MIRA antigen-specificity platform. Breadth meant the fraction of unique TCRs that were SARS-CoV-2-associated, whereas depth meant the fraction of total T cells that were SARS-CoV-2-associated. Using the MIRA data, every spike-specific TCR was mapped to the spike region that the TCR reacted to and assigned to either a CD4 or a CD8 class. Log10-transformed breadth and depth values were compared by one-way ANOVA with Sidak's multiple comparisons tests. TCRdb took this table from immuneACCESS and kept in-frame rearrangements with V and J called. Such tables lack part of the clones; where checked against another copy, unresolved V genes explain under half of the gap, and the rest is unexplained. The D gene and trimming were derived from the DNA, and the V and J assignments and clone size from that table. Across this sample there are about 87,000 clones, with roughly 88% seen only once. The biggest ten clones account for 2.5% to 3.5% of the sample.

The sequencing here drew on peripheral blood, taken on day 0 of AZD1222 vaccination. This TCR was sampled from an adult in good health. The sequence links TRBV30 to TRBJ2-1, with 10 junctional bases fitting TRBD2. The DNA reads as follows: TGTGCCTGGAGTGTAAGTCTAGCGGGAGTCAATGAGCAGTTCTTC. Its translation reads: CAWSVSLAGVNEQFF.